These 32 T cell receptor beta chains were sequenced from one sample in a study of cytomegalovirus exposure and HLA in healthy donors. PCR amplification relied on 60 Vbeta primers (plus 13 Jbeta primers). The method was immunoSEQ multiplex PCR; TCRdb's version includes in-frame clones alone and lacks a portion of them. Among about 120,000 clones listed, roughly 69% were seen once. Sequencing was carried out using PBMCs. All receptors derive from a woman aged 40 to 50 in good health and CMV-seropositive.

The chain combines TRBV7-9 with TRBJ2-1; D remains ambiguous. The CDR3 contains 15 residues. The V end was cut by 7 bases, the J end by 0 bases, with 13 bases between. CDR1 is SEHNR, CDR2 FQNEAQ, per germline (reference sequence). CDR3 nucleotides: TGTGCCAGCATCAATCAGGTTAGCTCCTACAATGAGCAGTTCTTC. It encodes CASINQVSSYNEQFF.

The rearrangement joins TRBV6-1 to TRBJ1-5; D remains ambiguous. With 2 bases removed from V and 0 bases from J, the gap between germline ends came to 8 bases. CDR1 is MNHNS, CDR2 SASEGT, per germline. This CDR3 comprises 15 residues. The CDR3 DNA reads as TGTGCCAGCAGTGAAAGGCGGAATAGCAATCAGCCCCAGCATTTT. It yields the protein CASSERRNSNQPQHF.

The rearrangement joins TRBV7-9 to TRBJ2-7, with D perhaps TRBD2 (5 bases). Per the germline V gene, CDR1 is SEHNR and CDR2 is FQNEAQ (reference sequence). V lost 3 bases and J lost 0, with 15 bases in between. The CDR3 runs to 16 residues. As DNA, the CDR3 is TGTGCCAGCAGCTTGAGGGTCAGAGCTAGCTCCTACGAGCAGTACTTC. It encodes CASSLRVRASSYEQYF.

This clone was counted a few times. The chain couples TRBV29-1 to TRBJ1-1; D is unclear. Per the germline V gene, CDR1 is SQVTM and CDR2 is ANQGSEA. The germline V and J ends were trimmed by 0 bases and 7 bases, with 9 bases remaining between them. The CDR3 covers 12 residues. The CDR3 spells CSVEDPGIEAFF. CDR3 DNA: TGCAGCGTTGAAGATCCCGGGATTGAAGCTTTCTTT.

The CDR3: CASSLQGAGETQYF. The DNA of the CDR3 is TGTGCCAGCAGCCTCCAGGGGGCAGGAGAGACCCAGTACTTC. This rearrangement joins TRBV2 to TRBJ2-5, with 8 bases lining up with TRBD1. The CDR3 has 14 residues. The germline V gene has CDR1 SNHLY and CDR2 FYNNEI. Losses at the gene ends were 6 bases for V and 4 bases for J; bases not matched to a gene: 7. The complete variable domain, with remaining parts taken from reference TRBV2 and TRBJ2-5, reads EPEVTQTPSHQVTQMGQEVILRCVPISNHLYFYWYRQILGQKVEFLVSFYNNEISEKSEIFDDQFSVERPDGSNFTLKIRSTKLEDSAMYFCASSLQGAGETQYFGPGTRLLVL.

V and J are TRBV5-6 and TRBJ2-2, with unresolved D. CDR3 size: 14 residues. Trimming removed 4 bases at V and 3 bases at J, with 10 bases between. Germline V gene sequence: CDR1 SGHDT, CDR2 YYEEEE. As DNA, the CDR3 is TGTGCCAGCAGCACCGACACTGACACCGGGGAGCTGTTTTTT. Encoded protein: CASSTDTDTGELFF.

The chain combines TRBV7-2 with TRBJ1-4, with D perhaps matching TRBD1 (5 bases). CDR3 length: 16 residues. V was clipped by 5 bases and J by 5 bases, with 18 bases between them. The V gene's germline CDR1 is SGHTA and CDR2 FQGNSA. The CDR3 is CASSLPGGGENEKLFF. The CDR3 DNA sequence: TGTGCCAGCAGCCTCCCGGGGGGTGGGGAAAATGAAAAACTGTTTTTT. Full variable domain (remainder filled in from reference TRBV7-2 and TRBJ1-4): GAGVSQSPSNKVTEKGKDVELRCDPISGHTALYWYRQSLGQGLEFLIYFQGNSAPDKSGLPSDRFSAERTGGSVSTLTIQRTQQEDSAVYLCASSLPGGGENEKLFFGSGTQLSVL.

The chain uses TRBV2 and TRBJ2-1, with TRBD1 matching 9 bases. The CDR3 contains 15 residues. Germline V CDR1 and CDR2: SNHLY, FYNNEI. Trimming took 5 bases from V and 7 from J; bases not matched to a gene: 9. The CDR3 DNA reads TGTGCCAGCAGTCACTCCGGGACAGGGAAAAATGAGCAGTTCTTC. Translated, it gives CASSHSGTGKNEQFF.

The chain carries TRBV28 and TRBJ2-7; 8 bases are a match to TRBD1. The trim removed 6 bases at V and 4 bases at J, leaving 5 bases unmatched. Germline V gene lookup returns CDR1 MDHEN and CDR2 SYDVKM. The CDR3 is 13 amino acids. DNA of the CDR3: TGTGCCAGCAGGGACAGGGACGAGTACGAGCAGTACTTC. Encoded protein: CASRDRDEYEQYF.

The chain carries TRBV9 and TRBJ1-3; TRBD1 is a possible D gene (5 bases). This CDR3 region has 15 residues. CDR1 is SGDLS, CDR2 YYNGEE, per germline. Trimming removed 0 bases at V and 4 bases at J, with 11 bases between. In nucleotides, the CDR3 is TGTGCCAGCAGCGTAGCGCTCCAGGGAGGAAACACCATATATTTT. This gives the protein CASSVALQGGNTIYF.

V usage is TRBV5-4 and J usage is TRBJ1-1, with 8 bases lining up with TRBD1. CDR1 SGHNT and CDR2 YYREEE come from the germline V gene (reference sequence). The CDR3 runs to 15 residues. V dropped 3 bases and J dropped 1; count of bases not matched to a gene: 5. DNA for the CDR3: TGTGCCAGCAGCTCAGTCACAGGGGGGAACACTGAAGCTTTCTTT. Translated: CASSSVTGGNTEAFF.

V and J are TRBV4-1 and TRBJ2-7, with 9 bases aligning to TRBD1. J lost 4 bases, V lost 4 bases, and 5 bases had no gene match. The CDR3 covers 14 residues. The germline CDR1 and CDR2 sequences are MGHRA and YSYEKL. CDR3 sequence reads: CASSLGQGTYEQYF. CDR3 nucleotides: TGCGCCAGCAGCCTGGGACAGGGTACTTACGAGCAGTACTTC.

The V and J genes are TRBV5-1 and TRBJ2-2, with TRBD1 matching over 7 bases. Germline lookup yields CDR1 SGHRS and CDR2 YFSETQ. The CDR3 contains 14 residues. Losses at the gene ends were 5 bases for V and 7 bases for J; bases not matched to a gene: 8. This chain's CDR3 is CASSSGTEGGELFF. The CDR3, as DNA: TGCGCCAGCAGTTCCGGGACAGAAGGCGGGGAGCTGTTTTTT. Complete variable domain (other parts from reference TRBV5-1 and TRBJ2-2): KAGVTQTPRYLIKTRGQQVTLSCSPISGHRSVSWYQQTPGQGLQFLFEYFSETQRNKGNFPGRFSGRQFSNSRSEMNVSTLELGDSALYLCASSSGTEGGELFFGEGSRLTVL.

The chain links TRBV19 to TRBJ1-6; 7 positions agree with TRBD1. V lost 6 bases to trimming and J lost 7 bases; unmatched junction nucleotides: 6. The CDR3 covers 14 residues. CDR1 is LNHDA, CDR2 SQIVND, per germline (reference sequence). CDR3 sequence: CASSYRGQNSPLHF. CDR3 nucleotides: TGTGCCAGTAGCTACAGGGGTCAGAATTCACCCCTCCACTTT.

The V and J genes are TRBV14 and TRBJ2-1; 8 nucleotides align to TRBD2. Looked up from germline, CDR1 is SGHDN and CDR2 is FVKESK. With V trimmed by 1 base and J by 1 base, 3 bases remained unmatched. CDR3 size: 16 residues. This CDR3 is CASSQGGGRSYNEQFF. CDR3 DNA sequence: TGTGCCAGCAGCCAAGGCGGGGGGAGGTCCTACAATGAGCAGTTCTTC.

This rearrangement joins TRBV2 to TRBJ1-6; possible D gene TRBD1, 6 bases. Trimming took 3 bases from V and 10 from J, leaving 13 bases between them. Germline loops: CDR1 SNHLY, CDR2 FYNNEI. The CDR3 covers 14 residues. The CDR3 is CASSDTRGSSPLHF. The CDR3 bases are TGTGCCAGCAGTGATACCAGGGGATCATCACCCCTCCACTTT. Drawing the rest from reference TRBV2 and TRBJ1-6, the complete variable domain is EPEVTQTPSHQVTQMGQEVILRCVPISNHLYFYWYRQILGQKVEFLVSFYNNEISEKSEIFDDQFSVERPDGSNFTLKIRSTKLEDSAMYFCASSDTRGSSPLHFGNGTRLTVT.

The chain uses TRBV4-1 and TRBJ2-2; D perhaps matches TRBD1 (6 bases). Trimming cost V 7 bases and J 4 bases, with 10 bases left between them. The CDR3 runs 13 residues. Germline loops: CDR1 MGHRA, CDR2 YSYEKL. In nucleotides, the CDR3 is TGCGCCAGCACTGAGGGGGTCACCGGGGAGCTGTTTTTT. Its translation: CASTEGVTGELFF.

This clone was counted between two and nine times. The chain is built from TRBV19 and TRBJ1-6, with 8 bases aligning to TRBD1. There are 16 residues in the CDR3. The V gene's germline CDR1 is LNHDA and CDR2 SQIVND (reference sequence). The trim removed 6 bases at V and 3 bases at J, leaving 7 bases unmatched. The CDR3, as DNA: TGTGCCAGTAGCGCCGCAGGGGGCCTCTATAATTCACCCCTCCACTTT. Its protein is CASSAAGGLYNSPLHF. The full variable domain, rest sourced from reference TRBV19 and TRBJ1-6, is DGGITQSPKYLFRKEGQNVTLSCEQNLNHDAMYWYRQDPGQGLRLIYYSQIVNDFQKGDIAEGYSVSREKKESFPLTVTSAQKNPTAFYLCASSAAGGLYNSPLHFGNGTRLTVT.

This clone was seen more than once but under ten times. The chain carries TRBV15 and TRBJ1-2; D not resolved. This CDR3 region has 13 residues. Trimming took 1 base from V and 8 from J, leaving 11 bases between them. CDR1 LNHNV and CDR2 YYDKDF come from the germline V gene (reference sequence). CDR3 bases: TGTGCCACCAGCAGAGTGGGCGAGAAGGGCTACACCTTC. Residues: CATSRVGEKGYTF.

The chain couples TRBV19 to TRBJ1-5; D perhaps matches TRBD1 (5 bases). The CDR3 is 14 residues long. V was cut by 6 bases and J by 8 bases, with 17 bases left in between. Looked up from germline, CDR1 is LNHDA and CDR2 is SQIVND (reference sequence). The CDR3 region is CASRQGAGREPQHF. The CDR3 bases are TGTGCCAGTAGGCAAGGGGCTGGTAGGGAGCCCCAGCATTTT. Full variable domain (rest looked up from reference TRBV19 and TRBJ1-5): DGGITQSPKYLFRKEGQNVTLSCEQNLNHDAMYWYRQDPGQGLRLIYYSQIVNDFQKGDIAEGYSVSREKKESFPLTVTSAQKNPTAFYLCASRQGAGREPQHFGDGTRLSIL.

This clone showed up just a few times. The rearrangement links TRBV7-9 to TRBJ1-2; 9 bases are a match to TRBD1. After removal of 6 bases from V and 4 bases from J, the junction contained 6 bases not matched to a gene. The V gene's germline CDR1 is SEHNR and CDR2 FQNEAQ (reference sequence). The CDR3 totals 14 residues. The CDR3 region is CASSPGTGIYGYTF. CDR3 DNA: TGTGCCAGCAGTCCCGGGACAGGGATCTATGGCTACACCTTC.

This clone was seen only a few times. Here the CDR3 DNA reads TGTGCCAGCAGCGGGAGCGGGACAAACTATGGCTACACCTTC. Its protein is CASSGSGTNYGYTF. The chain links TRBV2 to TRBJ1-2, with D possibly being TRBD1 (6 bases). The CDR3 is 14 residues long. CDR1 is SNHLY and CDR2 is FYNNEI in the germline V gene. V was shortened by 6 bases and J by 2 bases, with 13 bases between the two germline ends.

CDR3: CASSSGGDTEAFF. The CDR3 DNA is TGTGCCAGCAGCTCCGGGGGTGACACTGAAGCTTTCTTT. V is TRBV5-5 and J is TRBJ1-1; D might be TRBD1 (5 bases). V was trimmed by 3 bases and J by 3 bases, leaving 9 bases between them. From germline, CDR1 is SGHKS and CDR2 YYEKEE (reference sequence). The CDR3 has 13 residues.

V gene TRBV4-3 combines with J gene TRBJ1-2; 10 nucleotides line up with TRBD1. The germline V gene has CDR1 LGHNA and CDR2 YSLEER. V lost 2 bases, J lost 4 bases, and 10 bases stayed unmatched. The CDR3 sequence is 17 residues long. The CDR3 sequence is CASSQQDRGAPPYGYTF. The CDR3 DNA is TGCGCCAGCAGCCAACAGGACAGGGGGGCTCCACCCTATGGCTACACCTTC.

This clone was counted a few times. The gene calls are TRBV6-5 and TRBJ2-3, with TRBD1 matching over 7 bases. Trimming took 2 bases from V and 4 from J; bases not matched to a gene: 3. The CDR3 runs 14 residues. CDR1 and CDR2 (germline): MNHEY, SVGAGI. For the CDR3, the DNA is TGTGCCAGCAGTTACCGGACAGGCGCAGATACGCAGTATTTT. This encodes CASSYRTGADTQYF.

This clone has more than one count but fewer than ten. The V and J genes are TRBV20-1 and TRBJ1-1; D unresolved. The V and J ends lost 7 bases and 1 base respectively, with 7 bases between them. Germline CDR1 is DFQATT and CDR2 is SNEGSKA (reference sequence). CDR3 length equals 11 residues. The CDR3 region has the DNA TGCAGTGAGAGGGAGAACACTGAAGCTTTCTTT. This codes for CSERENTEAFF.

The CDR3 protein is CASRPPGGGLYGYTF. The CDR3 region has the DNA TGTGCCAGCAGGCCCCCGGGGGGAGGGCTATATGGCTACACCTTC. V usage is TRBV7-2 and J usage is TRBJ1-2; TRBD1 is a possible D gene (5 bases). This CDR3 is 15 amino acids long. Trimming removed 6 bases at V and 5 bases at J, with 19 bases between. The germline CDR1 and CDR2 sequences are SGHTA and FQGNSA.

The CDR3 region is CASSYSQGETQYF. The CDR3, as DNA: TGTGCCAGCAGCTACTCCCAGGGGGAGACCCAGTACTTC. The chain uses TRBV2 and TRBJ2-5; possible D gene TRBD1, 6 bases. This CDR3 contains 13 residues. V was clipped by 6 bases and J by 5 bases, with 13 bases between them. Germline V gives CDR1 SNHLY, CDR2 FYNNEI.

The CDR3 protein is CASSKTSGPANEQFF. DNA of the CDR3: TGTGCCAGTAGTAAGACTAGCGGCCCGGCGAATGAGCAGTTCTTC. The chain carries TRBV19 and TRBJ2-1, with TRBD2 matching over 9 bases. With V trimmed by 4 bases and J by 7 bases, 8 bases remained unmatched. Germline CDR1 LNHDA, CDR2 SQIVND (reference sequence). The CDR3 runs 15 residues.

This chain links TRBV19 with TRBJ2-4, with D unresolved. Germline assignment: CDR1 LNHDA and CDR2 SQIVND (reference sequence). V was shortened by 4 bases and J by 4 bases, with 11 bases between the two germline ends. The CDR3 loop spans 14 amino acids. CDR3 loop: CASSTARSKNIQYF. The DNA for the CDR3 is TGTGCCAGTAGTACCGCCAGGTCTAAAAACATTCAGTACTTC.

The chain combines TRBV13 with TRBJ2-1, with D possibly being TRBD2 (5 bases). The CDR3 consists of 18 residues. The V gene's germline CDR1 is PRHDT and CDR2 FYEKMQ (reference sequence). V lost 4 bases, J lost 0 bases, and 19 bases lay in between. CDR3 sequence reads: CASSSRELVSSSYNEQFF. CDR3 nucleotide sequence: TGTGCCAGCAGCTCCCGGGAACTGGTGTCAAGCTCCTACAATGAGCAGTTCTTC.

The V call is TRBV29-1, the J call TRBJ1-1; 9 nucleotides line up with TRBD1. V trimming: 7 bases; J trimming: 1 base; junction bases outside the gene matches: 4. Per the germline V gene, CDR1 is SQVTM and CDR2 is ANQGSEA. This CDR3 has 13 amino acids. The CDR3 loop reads CSATGGANTEAFF. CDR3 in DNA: TGCAGCGCGACAGGGGGGGCGAACACTGAAGCTTTCTTT.